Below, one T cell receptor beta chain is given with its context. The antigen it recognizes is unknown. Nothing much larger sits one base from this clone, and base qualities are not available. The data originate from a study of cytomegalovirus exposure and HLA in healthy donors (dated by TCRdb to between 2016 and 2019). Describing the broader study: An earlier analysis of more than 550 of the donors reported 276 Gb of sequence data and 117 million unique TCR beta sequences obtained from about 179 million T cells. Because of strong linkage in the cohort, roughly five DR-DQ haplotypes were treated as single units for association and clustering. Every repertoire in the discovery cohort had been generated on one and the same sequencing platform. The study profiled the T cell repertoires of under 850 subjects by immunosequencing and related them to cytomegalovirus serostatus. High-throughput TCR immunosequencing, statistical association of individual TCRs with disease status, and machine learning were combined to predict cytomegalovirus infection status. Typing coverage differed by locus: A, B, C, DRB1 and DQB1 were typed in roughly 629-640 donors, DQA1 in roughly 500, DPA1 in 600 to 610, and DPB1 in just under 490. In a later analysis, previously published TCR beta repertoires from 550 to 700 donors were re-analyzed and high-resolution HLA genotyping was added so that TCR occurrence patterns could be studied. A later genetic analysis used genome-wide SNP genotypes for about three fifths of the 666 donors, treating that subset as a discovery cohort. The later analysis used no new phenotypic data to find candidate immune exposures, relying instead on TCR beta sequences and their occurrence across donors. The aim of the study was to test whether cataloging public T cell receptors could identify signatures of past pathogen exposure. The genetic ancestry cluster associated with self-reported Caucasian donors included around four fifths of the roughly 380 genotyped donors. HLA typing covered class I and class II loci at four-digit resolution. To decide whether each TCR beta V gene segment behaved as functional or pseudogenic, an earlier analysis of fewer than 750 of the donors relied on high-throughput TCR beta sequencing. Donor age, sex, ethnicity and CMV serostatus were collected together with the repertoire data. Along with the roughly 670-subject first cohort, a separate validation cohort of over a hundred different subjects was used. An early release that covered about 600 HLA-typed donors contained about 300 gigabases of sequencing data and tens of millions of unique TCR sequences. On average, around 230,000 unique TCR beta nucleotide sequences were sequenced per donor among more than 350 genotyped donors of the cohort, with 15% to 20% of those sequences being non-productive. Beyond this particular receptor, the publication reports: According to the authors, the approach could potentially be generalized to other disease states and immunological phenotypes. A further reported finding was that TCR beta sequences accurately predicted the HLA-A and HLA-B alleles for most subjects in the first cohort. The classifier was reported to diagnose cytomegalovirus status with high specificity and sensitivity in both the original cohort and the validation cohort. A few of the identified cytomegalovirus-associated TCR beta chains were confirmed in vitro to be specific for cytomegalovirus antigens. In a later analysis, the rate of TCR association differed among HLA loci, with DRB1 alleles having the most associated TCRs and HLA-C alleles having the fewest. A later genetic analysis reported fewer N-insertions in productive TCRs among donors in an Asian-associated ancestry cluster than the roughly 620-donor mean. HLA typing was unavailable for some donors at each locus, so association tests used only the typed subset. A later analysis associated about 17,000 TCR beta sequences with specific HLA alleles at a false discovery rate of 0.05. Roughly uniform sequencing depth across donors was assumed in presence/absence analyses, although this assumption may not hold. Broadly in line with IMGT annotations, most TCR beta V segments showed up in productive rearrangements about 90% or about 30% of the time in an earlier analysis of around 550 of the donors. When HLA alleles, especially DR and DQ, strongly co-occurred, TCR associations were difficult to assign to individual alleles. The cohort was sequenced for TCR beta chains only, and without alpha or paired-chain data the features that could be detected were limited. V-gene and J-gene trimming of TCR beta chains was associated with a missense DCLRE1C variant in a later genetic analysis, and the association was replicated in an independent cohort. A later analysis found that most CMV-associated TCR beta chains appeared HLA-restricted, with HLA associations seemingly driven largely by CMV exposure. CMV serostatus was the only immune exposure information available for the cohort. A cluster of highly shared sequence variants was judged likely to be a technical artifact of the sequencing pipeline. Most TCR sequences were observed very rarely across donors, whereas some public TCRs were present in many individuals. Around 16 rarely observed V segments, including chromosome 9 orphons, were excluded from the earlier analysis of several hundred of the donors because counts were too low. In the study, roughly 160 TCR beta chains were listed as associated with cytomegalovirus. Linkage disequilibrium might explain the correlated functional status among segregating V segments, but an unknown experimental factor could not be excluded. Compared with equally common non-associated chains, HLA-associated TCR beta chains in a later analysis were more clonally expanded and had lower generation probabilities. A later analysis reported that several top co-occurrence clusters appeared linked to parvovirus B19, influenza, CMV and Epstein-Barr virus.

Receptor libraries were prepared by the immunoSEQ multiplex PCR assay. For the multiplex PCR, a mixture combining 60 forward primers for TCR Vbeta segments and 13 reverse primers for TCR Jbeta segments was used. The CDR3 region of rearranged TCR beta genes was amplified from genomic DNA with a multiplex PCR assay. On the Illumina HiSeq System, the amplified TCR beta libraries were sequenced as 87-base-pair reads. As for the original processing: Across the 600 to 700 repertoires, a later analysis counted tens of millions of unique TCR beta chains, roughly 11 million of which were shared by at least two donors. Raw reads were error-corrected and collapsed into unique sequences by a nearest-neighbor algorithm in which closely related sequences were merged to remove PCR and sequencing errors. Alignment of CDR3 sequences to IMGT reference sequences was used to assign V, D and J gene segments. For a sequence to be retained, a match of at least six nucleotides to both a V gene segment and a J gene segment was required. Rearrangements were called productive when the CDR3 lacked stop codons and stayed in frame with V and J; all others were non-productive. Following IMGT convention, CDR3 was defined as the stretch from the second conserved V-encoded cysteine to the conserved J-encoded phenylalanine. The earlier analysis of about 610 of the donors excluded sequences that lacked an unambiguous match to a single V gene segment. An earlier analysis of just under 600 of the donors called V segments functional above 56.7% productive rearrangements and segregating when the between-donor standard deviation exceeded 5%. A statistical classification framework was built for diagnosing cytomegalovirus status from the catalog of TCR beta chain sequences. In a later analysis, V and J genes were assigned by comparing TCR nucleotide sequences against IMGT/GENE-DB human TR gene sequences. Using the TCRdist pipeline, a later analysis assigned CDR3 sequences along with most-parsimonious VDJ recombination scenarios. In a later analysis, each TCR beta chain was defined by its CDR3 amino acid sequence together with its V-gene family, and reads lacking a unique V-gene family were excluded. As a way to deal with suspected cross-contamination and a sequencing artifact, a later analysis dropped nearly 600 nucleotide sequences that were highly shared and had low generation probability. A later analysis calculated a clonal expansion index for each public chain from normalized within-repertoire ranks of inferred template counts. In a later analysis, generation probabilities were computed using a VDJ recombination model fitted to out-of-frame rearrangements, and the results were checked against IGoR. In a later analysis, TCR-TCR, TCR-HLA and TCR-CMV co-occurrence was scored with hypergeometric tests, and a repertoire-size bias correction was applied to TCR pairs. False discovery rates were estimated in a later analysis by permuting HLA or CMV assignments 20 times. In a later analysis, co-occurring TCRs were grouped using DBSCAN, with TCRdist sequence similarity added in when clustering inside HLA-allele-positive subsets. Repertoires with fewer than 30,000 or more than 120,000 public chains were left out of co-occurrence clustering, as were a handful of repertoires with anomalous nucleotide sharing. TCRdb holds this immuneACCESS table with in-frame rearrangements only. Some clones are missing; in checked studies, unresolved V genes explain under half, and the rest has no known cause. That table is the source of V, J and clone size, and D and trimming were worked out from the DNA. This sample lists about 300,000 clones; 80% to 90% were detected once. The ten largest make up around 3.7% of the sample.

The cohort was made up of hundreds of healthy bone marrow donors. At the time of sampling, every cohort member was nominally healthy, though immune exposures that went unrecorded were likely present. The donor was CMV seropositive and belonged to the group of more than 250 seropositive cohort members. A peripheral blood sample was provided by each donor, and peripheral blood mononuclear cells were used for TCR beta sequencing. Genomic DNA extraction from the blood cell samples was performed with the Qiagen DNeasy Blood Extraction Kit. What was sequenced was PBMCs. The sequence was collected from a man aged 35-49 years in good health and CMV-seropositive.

The nucleotide sequence is TGTGCCAGCAGCAACCCTAGCGGGAGCGACACCGGGGAGCTGTTTTTT. Translated, this gives CASSNPSGSDTGELFF. Recombination linked TRBV7-9 to TRBJ2-2, with 10 middle bases fitting TRBD2. After removal of 5 bases from V and 3 bases from J, the junction retains 6 bases not matched to a gene. Looking up the germline V gene (reference sequence) yields CDR1 SEHNR and CDR2 FQNEAQ. Measured from the cysteine to the phenylalanine, the CDR3 is 16 residues long. Only the CDR3 DNA stays, 48 bases, in frame from base 1.